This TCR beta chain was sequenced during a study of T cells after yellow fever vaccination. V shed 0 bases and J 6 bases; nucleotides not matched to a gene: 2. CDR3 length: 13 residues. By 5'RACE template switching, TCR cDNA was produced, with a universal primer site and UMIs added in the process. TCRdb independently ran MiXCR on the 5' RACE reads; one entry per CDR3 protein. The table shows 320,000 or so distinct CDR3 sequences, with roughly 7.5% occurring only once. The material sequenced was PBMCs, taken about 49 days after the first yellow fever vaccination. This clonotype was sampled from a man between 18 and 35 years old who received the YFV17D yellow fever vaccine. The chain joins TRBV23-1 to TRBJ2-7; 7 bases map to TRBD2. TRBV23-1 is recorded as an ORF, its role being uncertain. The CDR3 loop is CASSQSWEGEQYV. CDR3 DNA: TGCGCCAGCAGTCAATCTTGGGAGGGCGAGCAGTACGTC.